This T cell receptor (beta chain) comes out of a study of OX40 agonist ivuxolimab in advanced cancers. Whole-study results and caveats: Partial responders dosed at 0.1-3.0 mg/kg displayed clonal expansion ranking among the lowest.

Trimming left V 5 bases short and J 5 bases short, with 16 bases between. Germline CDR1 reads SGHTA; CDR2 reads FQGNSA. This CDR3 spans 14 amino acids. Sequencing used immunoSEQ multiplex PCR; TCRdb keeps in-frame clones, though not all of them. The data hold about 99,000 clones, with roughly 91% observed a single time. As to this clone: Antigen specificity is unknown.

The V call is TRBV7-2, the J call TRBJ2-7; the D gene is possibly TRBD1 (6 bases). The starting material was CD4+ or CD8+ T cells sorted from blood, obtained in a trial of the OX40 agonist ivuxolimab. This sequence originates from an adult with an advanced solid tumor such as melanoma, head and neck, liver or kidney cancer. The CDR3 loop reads CASSPQGPNHEQYF. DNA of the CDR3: TGTGCCAGCAGCCCCCAGGGGCCTAACCACGAGCAGTACTTC.